The sequence of this T cell receptor (beta chain) was determined in a study of metastatic and nonmetastatic thyroid tumors. Study-wide background: Repertoire comparisons spanned blood and tumor or nodule tissue from malignant and benign thyroid patients. Findings of the study overall: Versus benign nodules, malignant thyroid tumors reportedly had significantly higher TCR beta diversity, in blood and tumor.

The authors' processing: The study took CDR3 differences across clinicopathological groups and made a distant-metastasis classifier for papillary thyroid cancer from them. TCRdb ran MiXCR on the PCR reads. The V and J calls come from TCRdb's annotation, not from the publication. Here the sample spans over 15,000 clones, about 28% being singletons. Among the patients, none had received any treatment before thyroid surgery. Comments on this clone: Its antigen is as yet unknown.

The source of this sequence is a female donor with papillary thyroid cancer or a benign thyroid nodule (not recorded which). Some clones in this sample may be carry-over from other donors' samples. Sequencing input: tumor tissue.

Here the CDR3 DNA reads TGTGCCAGTAGTATCCGACTATCGGGGGGACCATATATGCAGTATTTT. Translated: CASSIRLSGGPYMQYF. The V and J genes are TRBV19 and TRBJ2-3; 7 bases line up with TRBD2. The germline CDR1 and CDR2 sequences are LNHDA and SQIVND (reference sequence). This CDR3 spans 16 amino acids. Unmatched junction bases numbered 17, after V lost 3 bases and J lost 11 bases.